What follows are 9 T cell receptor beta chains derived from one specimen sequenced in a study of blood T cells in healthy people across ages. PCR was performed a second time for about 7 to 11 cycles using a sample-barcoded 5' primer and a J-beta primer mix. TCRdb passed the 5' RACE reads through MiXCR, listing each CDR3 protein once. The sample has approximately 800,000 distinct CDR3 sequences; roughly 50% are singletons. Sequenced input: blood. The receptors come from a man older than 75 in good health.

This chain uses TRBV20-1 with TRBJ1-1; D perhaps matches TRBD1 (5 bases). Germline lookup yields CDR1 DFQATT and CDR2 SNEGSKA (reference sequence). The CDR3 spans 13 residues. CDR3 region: CSVSKRGNTEAFF. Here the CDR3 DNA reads TGCAGCGTATCCAAGAGGGGAAACACTGAAGCTTTCTTT.

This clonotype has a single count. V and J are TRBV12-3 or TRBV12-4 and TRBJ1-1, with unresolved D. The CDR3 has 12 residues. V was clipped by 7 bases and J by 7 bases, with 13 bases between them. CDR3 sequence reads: CASTVILGEAFF. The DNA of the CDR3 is TGTGCCAGCACCGTAATCTTGGGTGAAGCTTTCTTT.

The CDR3 is CASIPASGNGEETQYF. The DNA for the CDR3 is TGTGCCAGCATCCCGGCTAGCGGGAATGGAGAAGAGACCCAGTACTTC. This chain uses TRBV28 with TRBJ2-5, with TRBD2 matching 9 bases. V lost 7 bases to trimming and J lost 3 bases; unmatched junction nucleotides: 12. The CDR3 consists of 16 residues. In germline, CDR1 is MDHEN, CDR2 SYDVKM.

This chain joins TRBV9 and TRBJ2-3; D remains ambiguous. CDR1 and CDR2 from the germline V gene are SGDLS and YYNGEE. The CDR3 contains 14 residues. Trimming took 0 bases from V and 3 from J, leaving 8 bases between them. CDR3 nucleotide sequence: TGTGCCAGCAGCGTAGAAATCGAGACAGATACGCAGTATTTT. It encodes CASSVEIETDTQYF.

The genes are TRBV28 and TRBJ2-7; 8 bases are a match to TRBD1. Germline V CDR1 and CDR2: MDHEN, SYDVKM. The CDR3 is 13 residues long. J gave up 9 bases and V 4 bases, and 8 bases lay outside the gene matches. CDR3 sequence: CASSSPGQDVQYF. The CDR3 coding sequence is TGTGCCAGCAGTTCACCGGGACAGGATGTGCAGTACTTC.

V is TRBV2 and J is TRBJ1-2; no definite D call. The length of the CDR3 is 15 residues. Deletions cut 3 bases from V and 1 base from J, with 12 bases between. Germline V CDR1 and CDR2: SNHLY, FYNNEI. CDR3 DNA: TGTGCCAGCAGTGACCGTGGGCTGATTAACTATGGCTACACCTTC. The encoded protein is CASSDRGLINYGYTF.

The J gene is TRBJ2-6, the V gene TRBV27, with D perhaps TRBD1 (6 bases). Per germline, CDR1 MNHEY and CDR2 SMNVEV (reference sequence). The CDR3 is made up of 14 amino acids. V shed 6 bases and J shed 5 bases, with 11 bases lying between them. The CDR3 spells CASRGTPRANVLTF. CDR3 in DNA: TGTGCCAGCAGGGGGACACCTAGGGCCAACGTCCTGACTTTC.

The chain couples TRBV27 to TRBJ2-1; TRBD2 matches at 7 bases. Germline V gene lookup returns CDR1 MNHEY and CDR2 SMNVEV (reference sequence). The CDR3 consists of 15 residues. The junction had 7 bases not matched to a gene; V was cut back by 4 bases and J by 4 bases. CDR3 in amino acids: CASSYPGSGYNEQFF. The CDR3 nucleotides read TGTGCCAGCAGTTACCCAGGTAGCGGGTACAATGAGCAGTTCTTC.

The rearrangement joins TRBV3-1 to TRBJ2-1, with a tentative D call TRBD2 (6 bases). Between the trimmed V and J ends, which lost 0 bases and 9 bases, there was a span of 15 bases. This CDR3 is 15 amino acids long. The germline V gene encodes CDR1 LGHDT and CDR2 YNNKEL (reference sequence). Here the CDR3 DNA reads TGTGCCAGCAGCCAAGAAGTTGGACTATTAGGTGAGCAGTTCTTC. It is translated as CASSQEVGLLGEQFF.